This T cell receptor (beta chain) was captured by sequencing in a study of T cell repertoires in cytomegalovirus infection. Across the whole study: CMV epitopes that were recently identified and HLA-C-restricted were used alongside well-studied HLA-B-restricted ones. Public TCR beta signatures indicated both CMV infection and matching HLA type.

About this clonotype: Its specificity is unknown. A much larger clone differs by one base, so this may be a read error.

J lost 0 bases, V lost 4 bases, and 7 bases had no gene match. The germline V gene encodes CDR1 SEHNR and CDR2 FQNEAQ (reference sequence). The CDR3 runs 16 residues. Whole-study findings and limits: Clonotypes of TCR beta that were HLA-C-restricted and CMV-specific dominated the ex vivo response.

TCRdb independently ran MiXCR on the reads; one entry per CDR3 protein. The sample holds 600,000 to 700,000 distinct CDR3 sequences, around 30% seen once. Sequences were derived from cultured PBMCs, sampled from culture after CMV antigen stimulation. The clonotype originates from a human donor in good health (CMV status not recorded). Some clones in this sample may be carry-over from other donors' samples. The gene calls are TRBV7-9 and TRBJ2-3, with TRBD2 identical over 7 bases. The CDR3 DNA reads TGTGCCAGCAGCTACCGACTAGCAATCAGCACAGATACGCAGTATTTT. Its protein product is CASSYRLAISTDTQYF.